The text below deals with one TCR beta chain. Germline V gives CDR1 MDHEN, CDR2 SYDVKM. The CDR3 sequence is 19 residues long. J was trimmed by 0 bases and V by 1 base; bases with no gene match: 9. The sample originates from a study of blood T cell repertoires in COVID-19. At the level of the study: The United States, Italy and Spain were the sources of the acute and convalescent COVID-19 samples.

Per the original methods: By means of reference gene primer amplification, nucleated cell counts were estimated. This table comes from immunoSEQ multiplex PCR, and its TCRdb copy is limited to in-frame clones, with some not included. Clone size and the V and J calls come from that table; the DNA yielded D and trimming. The sample includes 200,000 to 250,000 clones, 80% to 85% of them seen just once. The chain combines TRBV28 with TRBJ1-6; 7 bases are shared with TRBD1. The TCR comes from a woman older than 75 with active or convalescent COVID-19. The specimen was peripheral blood. Here the CDR3 DNA reads TGTGCCAGCAGTTTATTGGGACAGCGTAAAAGCTCCTATAATTCACCCCTCCACTTT. It codes for CASSLLGQRKSSYNSPLHF.